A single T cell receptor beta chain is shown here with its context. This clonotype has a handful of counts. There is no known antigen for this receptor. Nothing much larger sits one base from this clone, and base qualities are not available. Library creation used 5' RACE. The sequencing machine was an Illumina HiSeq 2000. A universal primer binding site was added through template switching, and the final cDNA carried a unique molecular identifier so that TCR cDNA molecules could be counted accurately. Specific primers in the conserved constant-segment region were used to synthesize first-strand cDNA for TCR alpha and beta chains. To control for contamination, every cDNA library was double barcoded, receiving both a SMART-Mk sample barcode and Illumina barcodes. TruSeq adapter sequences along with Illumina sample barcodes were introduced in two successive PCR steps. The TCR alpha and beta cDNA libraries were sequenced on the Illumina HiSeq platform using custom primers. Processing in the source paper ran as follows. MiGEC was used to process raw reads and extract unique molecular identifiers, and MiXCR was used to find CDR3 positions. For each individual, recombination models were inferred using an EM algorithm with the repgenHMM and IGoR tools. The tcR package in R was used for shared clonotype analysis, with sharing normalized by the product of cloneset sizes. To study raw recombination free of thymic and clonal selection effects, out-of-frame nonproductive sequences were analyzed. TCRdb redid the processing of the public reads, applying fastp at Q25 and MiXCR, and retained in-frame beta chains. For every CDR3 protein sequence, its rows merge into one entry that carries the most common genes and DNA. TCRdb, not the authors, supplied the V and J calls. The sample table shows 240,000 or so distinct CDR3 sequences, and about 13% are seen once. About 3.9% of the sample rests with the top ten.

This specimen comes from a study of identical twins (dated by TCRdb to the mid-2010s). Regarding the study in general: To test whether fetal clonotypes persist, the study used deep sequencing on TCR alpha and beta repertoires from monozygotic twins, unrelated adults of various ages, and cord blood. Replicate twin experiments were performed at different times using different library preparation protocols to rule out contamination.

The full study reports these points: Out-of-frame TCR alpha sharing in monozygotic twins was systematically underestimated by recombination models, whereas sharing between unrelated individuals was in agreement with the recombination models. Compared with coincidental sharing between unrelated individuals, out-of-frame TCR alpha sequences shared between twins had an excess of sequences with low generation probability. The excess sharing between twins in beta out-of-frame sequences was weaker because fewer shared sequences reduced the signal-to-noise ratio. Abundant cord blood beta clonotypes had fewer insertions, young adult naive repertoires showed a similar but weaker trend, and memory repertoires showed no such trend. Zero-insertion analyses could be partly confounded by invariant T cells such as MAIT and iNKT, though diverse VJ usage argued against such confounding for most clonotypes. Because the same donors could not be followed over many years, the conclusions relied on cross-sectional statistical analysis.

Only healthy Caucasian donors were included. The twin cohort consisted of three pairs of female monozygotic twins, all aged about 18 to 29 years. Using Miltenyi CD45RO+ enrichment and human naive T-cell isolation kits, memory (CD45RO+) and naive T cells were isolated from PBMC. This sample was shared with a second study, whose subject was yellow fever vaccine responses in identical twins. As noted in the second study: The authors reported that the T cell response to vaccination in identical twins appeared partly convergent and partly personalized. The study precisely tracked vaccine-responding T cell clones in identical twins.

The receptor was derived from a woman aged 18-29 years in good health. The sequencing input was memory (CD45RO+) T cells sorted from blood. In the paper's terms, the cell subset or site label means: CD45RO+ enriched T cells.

The sequence in DNA is TGTGCCAGCAGCTATACAGGGATTGAGACCCAGTACTTC. Its translation reads: CASSYTGIETQYF. The rearrangement combines TRBV7-6 with TRBJ2-5; TRBD1 could be the D gene, as 6 bases match. The CDR3 runs 13 amino acids, cysteine and phenylalanine included. The CDR3 DNA has 39 bases and is translated from base 1. The germline V gene encodes CDR1 SGHVS and CDR2 FNYEAQ. The V and J ends are trimmed by 4 bases and 5 bases, leaving 11 bases between them.